This T cell receptor beta chain was sequenced in a study of shared clonotypes between healthy human individuals. Whole-study context: A couple of female and three male donors aged 18 to 49 were enrolled.

Using ten immunoSEQ deep assay plates, investigators sequenced unsorted PBMC DNA. Libraries were prepared by immunoSEQ multiplex PCR; TCRdb keeps only in-frame clonotypes and omits some of them. The data hold 450,000 or so clones, with roughly three quarters observed a single time. Every donor, a Caucasian adult, lived in Nashville, Tennessee. The V end lost 6 bases, the J end lost 6 bases, and 13 bases lay between the germline ends. The germline V gene encodes CDR1 GTSNPN and CDR2 SVGIG (reference sequence). The CDR3 runs to 12 residues. This clonotype originated in a middle-aged woman in good health. Some clones in this sample may be carry-over from other donors' samples. J is TRBJ2-3 and V is TRBV30, with a weak D call TRBD1 (5 bases). What was sequenced was PBMCs. The CDR3 DNA is TGTGCCTGTTCACAGGCTACCGATACGCAGTATTTT. As protein: CACSQATDTQYF.